In this sample, the clone carrying this T cell receptor (beta chain) turned up a few times. The antigen is undetermined. This sample is part of a study of shared clonotypes between healthy human individuals. Background on the study: Those who served as donors were two women and a few men between the ages of 18 and 49. Overall study findings and caveats: Only blood was sampled, and tissue TCR repertoires likely differ from blood ones. For naive CD4 cells, roughly 5% of clonotypes were shared across a few donors.

Healthy HIV-negative adults without recent acute infections or vaccinations served as donors. Assay: immunoSEQ multiplex PCR; the TCRdb copy retains only in-frame clones and omits some. The sample holds over a million clones, 65% to 75% seen once. Sequenced sample: memory CD4+ T cells sorted from blood. Specified subset: CD45RA-negative fraction. The sequence was obtained from a man between 18 and 29 years old in good health.

The CDR3 nucleotides read TGCGCCAGCAGCCGTACTAGCGGGGGCACAGATACGCAGTATTTT. As protein: CASSRTSGGTDTQYF. This chain links TRBV5-1 with TRBJ2-3; TRBD2 matches 10 bases. Germline loops: CDR1 SGHRS, CDR2 YFSETQ. V dropped 4 bases and J dropped 1; count of bases not matched to a gene: 3. The CDR3 runs to 15 residues.